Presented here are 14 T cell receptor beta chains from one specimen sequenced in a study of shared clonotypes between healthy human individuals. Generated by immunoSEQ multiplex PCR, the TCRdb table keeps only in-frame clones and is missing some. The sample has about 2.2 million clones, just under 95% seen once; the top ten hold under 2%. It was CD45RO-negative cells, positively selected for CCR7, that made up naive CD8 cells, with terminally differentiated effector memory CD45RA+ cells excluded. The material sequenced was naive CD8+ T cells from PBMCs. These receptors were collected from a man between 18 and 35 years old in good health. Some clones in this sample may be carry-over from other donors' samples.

The CDR3 DNA reads TGTGCCAGCAGCATGGGACTAGCGGGAGACTGTTTCTTC. Its protein product is CASSMGLAGDCFF. The chain joins TRBV11-2 to TRBJ2-1, with TRBD2 matching 14 bases. CDR1 and CDR2 from the germline V gene are SGHAT and FQNNGV. V shed 5 bases and J 16 bases; nucleotides not matched to a gene: 7. This CDR3 has 13 amino acids.

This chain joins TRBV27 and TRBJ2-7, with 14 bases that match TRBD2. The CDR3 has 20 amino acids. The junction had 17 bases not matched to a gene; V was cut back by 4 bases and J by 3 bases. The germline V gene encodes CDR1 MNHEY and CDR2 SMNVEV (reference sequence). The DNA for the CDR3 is TGTGCCAGCAGTTCATCAGATCCTGGACTAGCGGGAGGTACCTACTACGAGCAGTACTTC. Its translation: CASSSSDPGLAGGTYYEQYF.

CDR3 sequence: CSSREGTDTQYF. The CDR3 bases are TGCAGCTCCCGAGAGGGAACAGATACGCAGTATTTT. The chain carries TRBV29-1 and TRBJ2-3, with D perhaps matching TRBD2 (5 bases). There are 12 residues in the CDR3. Per the germline V gene, CDR1 is SQVTM and CDR2 is ANQGSEA. Trimming pared 8 bases from V and 3 bases from J, leaving 12 bases between.

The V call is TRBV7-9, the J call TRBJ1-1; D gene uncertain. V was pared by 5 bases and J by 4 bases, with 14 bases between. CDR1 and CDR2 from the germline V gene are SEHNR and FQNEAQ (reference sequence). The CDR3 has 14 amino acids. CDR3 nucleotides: TGTGCCAGCAGCCCAAATTTTTGGGGCACTGAAGCTTTCTTT. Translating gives CASSPNFWGTEAFF.

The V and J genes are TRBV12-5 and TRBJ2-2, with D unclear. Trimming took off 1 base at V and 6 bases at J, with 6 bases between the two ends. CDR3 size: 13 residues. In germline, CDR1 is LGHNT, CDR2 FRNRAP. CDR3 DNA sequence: TGTGCTAGTGGTTTGGCAGCGCCCGGGGAGCTGTTTTTT. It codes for CASGLAAPGELFF.

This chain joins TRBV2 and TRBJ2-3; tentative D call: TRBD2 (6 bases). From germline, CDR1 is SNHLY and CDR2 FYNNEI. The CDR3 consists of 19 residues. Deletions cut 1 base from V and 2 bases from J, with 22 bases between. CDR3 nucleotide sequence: TGTGCCAGCAGTGAAGGGGGCGGCGGGTCGCGGGGACCCACAGATACGCAGTATTTT. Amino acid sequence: CASSEGGGGSRGPTDTQYF.

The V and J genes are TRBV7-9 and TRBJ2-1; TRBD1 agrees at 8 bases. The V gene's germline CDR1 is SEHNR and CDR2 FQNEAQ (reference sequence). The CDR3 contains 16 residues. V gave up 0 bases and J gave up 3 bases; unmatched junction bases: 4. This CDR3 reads CASSLADRVLYNEQFF. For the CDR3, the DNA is TGTGCCAGCAGCTTAGCGGACAGGGTTCTCTACAATGAGCAGTTCTTC. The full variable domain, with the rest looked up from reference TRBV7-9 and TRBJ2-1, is DTGVSQNPRHKITKRGQNVTFRCDPISEHNRLYWYRQTLGQGPEFLTYFQNEAQLEKSRLLSDRFSAERPKGSFSTLEIQRTEQGDSAMYLCASSLADRVLYNEQFFGPGTRLTVL.

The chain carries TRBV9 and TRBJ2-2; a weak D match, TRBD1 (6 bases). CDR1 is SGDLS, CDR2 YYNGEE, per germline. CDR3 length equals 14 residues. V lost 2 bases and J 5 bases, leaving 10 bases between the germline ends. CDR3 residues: CASSVTGHTGELFF. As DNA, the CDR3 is TGTGCCAGCAGCGTCACAGGGCATACCGGGGAGCTGTTTTTT.

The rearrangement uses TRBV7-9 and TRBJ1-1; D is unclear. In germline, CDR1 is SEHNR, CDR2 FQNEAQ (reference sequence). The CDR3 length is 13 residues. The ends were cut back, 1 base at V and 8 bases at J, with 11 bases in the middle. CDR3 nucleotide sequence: TGTGCCAGCAGCTTAGTCGGGAGAGTGGAAGCTTTCTTT. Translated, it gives CASSLVGRVEAFF.

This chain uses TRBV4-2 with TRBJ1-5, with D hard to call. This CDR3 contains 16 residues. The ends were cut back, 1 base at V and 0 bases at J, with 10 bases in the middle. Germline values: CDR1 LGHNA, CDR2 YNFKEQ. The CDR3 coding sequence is TGTGCCAGCAGCCAAGCGACGGATTATAGCAATCAGCCCCAGCATTTT. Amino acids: CASSQATDYSNQPQHF.

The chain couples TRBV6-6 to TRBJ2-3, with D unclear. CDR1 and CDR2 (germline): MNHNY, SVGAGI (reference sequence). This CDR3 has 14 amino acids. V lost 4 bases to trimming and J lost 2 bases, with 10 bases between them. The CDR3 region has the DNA TGTGCCAGCAGTTCATACGCCAACACAGATACGCAGTATTTT. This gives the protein CASSSYANTDTQYF.

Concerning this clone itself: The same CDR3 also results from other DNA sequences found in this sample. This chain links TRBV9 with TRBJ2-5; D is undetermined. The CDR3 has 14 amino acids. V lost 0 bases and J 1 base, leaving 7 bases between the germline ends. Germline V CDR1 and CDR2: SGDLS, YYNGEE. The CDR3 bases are TGTGCCAGCAGCGTAGCTGGCGTCCAAGAGACCCAGTACTTC. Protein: CASSVAGVQETQYF.

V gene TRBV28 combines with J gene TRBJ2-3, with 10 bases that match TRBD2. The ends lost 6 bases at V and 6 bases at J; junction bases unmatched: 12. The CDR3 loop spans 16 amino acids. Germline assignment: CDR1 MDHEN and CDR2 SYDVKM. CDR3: CASSLGLAGVGDTQYF. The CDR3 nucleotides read TGTGCCAGCAGCCTGGGGCTAGCGGGAGTCGGGGATACGCAGTATTTT.

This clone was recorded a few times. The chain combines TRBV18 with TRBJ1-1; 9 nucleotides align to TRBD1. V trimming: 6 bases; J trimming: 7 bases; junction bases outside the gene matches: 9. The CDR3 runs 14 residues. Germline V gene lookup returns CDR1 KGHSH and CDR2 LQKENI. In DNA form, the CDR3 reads TGTGCCAGCTCCCTGGACAGGGGAAGGAGTGAAGCTTTCTTT. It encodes CASSLDRGRSEAFF.